The 3 T cell receptor beta chains given below trace back to one sample, sequenced in a study of T cell responses to AZD1222 COVID-19 vaccine. The data were produced by immunoSEQ multiplex PCR, yet TCRdb's version contains in-frame clones alone and is incomplete. The table includes nearly 110,000 clones, 90% detected once. Specimen: peripheral blood, collected 28 days after the second AZD1222 dose. The source of these receptors is an adult who received the AZD1222 COVID-19 vaccine.

This rearrangement joins TRBV6-2 or TRBV6-3 to TRBJ1-5; 7 nucleotides line up with TRBD1. From germline, CDR1 is MNHEY and CDR2 SVGEGT. V shed 6 bases, J shed 3 bases, and the junction held 8 bases outside the gene matches. This CDR3 is built from 15 residues. This chain's CDR3 is CASSQGGQINQPQHF. In DNA, the CDR3 is TGTGCCAGCAGCCAGGGGGGTCAGATCAATCAGCCCCAGCATTTT.

The J gene is TRBJ1-1, the V gene TRBV4-3, with a tentative D call TRBD1 (6 bases). The CDR3 sequence is 17 residues long. V was trimmed by 1 base and J by 6 bases, leaving 21 bases between them. Germline V gene lookup returns CDR1 LGHNA and CDR2 YSLEER. In nucleotides, the CDR3 is TGCGCCAGCAGCCAAGGTTCGGTAATTCGAGGGGGATCTGAAGCTTTCTTT. Translation gives CASSQGSVIRGGSEAFF.

V and J are TRBV19 and TRBJ1-1, with a weak D call TRBD1 (6 bases). Germline values: CDR1 LNHDA, CDR2 SQIVND (reference sequence). Trimming shortened V by 3 bases and J by 1 base, and 21 bases separated the two germline ends. The length of the CDR3 is 18 residues. The CDR3 sequence: CASSIFGGLQGGNTEAFF. CDR3 DNA: TGTGCCAGTAGTATCTTTGGGGGGCTACAGGGAGGGAACACTGAAGCTTTCTTT. Using reference TRBV19 and TRBJ1-1 for the parts outside the CDR3, the full variable domain is DGGITQSPKYLFRKEGQNVTLSCEQNLNHDAMYWYRQDPGQGLRLIYYSQIVNDFQKGDIAEGYSVSREKKESFPLTVTSAQKNPTAFYLCASSIFGGLQGGNTEAFFGQGTRLTVV.